This T cell receptor (beta chain) was identified during a study of blood T cell repertoires in COVID-19. The CDR3 sequence is 15 residues long. From germline, CDR1 is MNHNY and CDR2 SVGAGI (reference sequence). The V gene end was trimmed by 6 bases and the J gene end by 7 bases; junction bases not matched to a gene: 13. Clones were read by immunoSEQ multiplex PCR, and TCRdb kept only the in-frame ones, dropping some. The sample shows more than 75,000 clones, around 88% of them seen only once. The sequencing input was peripheral blood. The rearrangement joins TRBV6-6 to TRBJ2-7; TRBD2 matches 9 bases. The receptor comes from a man older than 75 with active or convalescent COVID-19. CDR3: CASRTLREGIGEQYF. For the CDR3, the DNA is TGTGCCAGCAGAACTTTGCGGGAGGGTATTGGTGAGCAGTACTTC.